These 22 T cell receptor beta chains were all obtained from the same sample, sequenced in a study of vaccination effects on CD4 cells after COVID-19. Only in-frame clones appear in the TCRdb table, and some are missing; sequencing was by immunoSEQ multiplex PCR. The sample lists roughly 68,000 clones, just under 75% seen once, with approximately 1.5% in the top ten. Which antigens these TCRs recognize remains unknown. Viral peptide pools were used in the ViraFEST assay to expand antigen-specific CD4+ T cells, and sequencing came afterward. Researchers isolated CD4+ T cells once roughly nine days of culture had elapsed. Of the BNT162b2 and mRNA-1273 vaccines, participants received two doses of one or the other. The source material was CD4+ T cells from PBMCs cultured with HCoV-229E spike peptides, sampled after COVID-19 vaccination. The receptor set was obtained from a human donor who received a COVID-19 vaccine.

V is TRBV18 and J is TRBJ2-7; D may be TRBD1 (6 bases). Germline assignment: CDR1 KGHSH and CDR2 LQKENI. This CDR3 contains 15 residues. Trimming took 3 bases from V and 0 from J, leaving 12 bases between them. The chain's CDR3 is CASSPGHSSSYEQYV. CDR3 DNA: TGTGCCAGCTCACCGGGACATTCCAGCTCCTACGAGCAGTACGTC.

The V gene is TRBV4-1, the J gene TRBJ2-7; 8 bases line up with TRBD1. The CDR3 runs to 16 residues. Germline CDR1 and CDR2: MGHRA and YSYEKL. The trim removed 2 bases at V and 2 bases at J, leaving 8 bases unmatched. The CDR3: CASSQTLGRGPYEQYV. In DNA form, the CDR3 reads TGCGCCAGCAGCCAAACCCTAGGCAGGGGGCCCTACGAGCAGTACGTC.

The V call is TRBV13, the J call TRBJ1-1; a weak D match, TRBD1 (5 bases). V lost 0 bases to trimming and J lost 1 base, with 6 bases between them. CDR3 length: 14 amino acids. Per the germline V gene, CDR1 is PRHDT and CDR2 is FYEKMQ (reference sequence). The CDR3 nucleotides read TGTGCCAGCAGCTTAGGACAGGCGAACACTGAAGCTTTCTTT. It encodes CASSLGQANTEAFF.

The rearrangement uses TRBV21-1 and TRBJ2-7; the D call TRBD2 from the table was never checked on the DNA. TRBV21-1 is a pseudogene. The CDR3 has 15 amino acids. In DNA, the CDR3 is TGTGCCACCTGGGGGGGGCCGACACAAACGAGGGAGCAGTACGTC. Its protein product is CATWGGPTQTREQYV.

This clone was seen only a few times. This chain's CDR3 is CASTRGGLLGEQYV. DNA of the CDR3: TGTGCCAGCACCAGGGGGGGCCTTCTGGGCGAGCAGTACGTC. The gene calls are TRBV5-8 and TRBJ2-7; the D gene could be TRBD1 or TRBD2 (7 bases each). Germline lookup yields CDR1 SGHTS and CDR2 YDEGEE. V was shortened by 6 bases and J by 6 bases, with 19 bases between the two germline ends. This CDR3 region has 14 residues.

CDR3 in amino acids: CASSLSSSSGMVDEQFF. The CDR3 DNA sequence: TGTGCCAGCAGTTTAAGTTCATCTAGCGGGATGGTGGATGAGCAGTTCTTC. This rearrangement joins TRBV28 to TRBJ2-1, with 9 nucleotides matching TRBD2. The CDR3 runs to 17 residues. Germline CDR1 is MDHEN and CDR2 is SYDVKM. Trimming cost V 2 bases and J 8 bases; bases outside gene matches: 13.

V and J are TRBV3-1 (or the pseudogene TRBV3-2) and TRBJ1-2; 7 positions agree with TRBD1. The J segment lost 4 bases and the V segment lost 0 bases, leaving 5 bases of the junction unmatched. Germline values: CDR1 LGHDT, CDR2 YNNKEL (reference sequence). The CDR3 has 15 residues. In nucleotides, the CDR3 is TGTGCCAGCAGCCAAGACGAAGGGGGCAGCTATGGCTACACCTTC. Translation: CASSQDEGGSYGYTF.

The chain recombines TRBV28 with TRBJ1-5, with no clear D. This CDR3 is 15 amino acids long. Trimming removed 4 bases from V and 2 bases from J, with 12 bases in between. CDR1 and CDR2 from the germline V gene are MDHEN and SYDVKM. The CDR3 reads CASSSPQGGNQPQHF. The CDR3 coding sequence is TGTGCCAGCAGTTCCCCTCAAGGCGGCAATCAGCCCCAGCATTTT.

The chain combines TRBV2 with TRBJ1-2, with TRBD1 as a possible D gene (5 bases). V lost 6 bases and J lost 5, with 10 bases in between. CDR1 and CDR2 (germline): SNHLY, FYNNEI. This CDR3 contains 12 residues. This CDR3 reads CASSQGTYGYTF. Here the CDR3 DNA reads TGTGCCAGCAGCCAGGGCACATATGGCTACACCTTC.

This rearrangement joins TRBV12-5 to TRBJ2-5; possibly TRBD1 for D (6 bases). Per the germline V gene, CDR1 is LGHNT and CDR2 is FRNRAP. Trimming removed 6 bases at V and 5 bases at J, with 16 bases between. The CDR3 contains 14 residues. The CDR3 sequence: CASGQARGLETQYF. CDR3 sequence (DNA): TGTGCTAGTGGGCAAGCCAGGGGCCTCGAGACCCAGTACTTC. Combining the CDR3 with reference TRBV12-5 and TRBJ2-5 gives the whole variable domain DARVTQTPRHKVTEMGQEVTMRCQPILGHNTVFWYRQTMMQGLELLAYFRNRAPLDDSGMPKDRFSAEMPDATLATLKIQPSEPRDSAVYFCASGQARGLETQYFGPGTRLLVL.

The V gene is TRBV5-1, the J gene TRBJ2-7, with D possibly being TRBD1 or TRBD2 (6 bases each). The ends were cut back, 2 bases at V and 6 bases at J, with 15 bases in the middle. Germline loops: CDR1 SGHRS, CDR2 YFSETQ. CDR3 length equals 14 residues. This CDR3 reads CASSLGGKDFEQYV. The CDR3 region has the DNA TGCGCCAGCAGCTTAGGGGGGAAGGATTTCGAGCAGTACGTC.

CDR3 sequence: CASTPTTQYF. CDR3 bases: TGTGCCAGCACCCCAACGACCCAGTACTTC. The chain links TRBV2 to TRBJ2-5; D remains unclear. Germline lookup yields CDR1 SNHLY and CDR2 FYNNEI. Trimming took 7 bases from V and 7 from J, leaving 7 bases between them. The CDR3 is 10 amino acids.

V is TRBV7-2 and J is TRBJ2-6; D is perhaps TRBD1 (5 bases). Germline V gene sequence: CDR1 SGHTA, CDR2 FQGNSA. CDR3 length: 17 amino acids. Trimming removed 5 bases at V and 0 bases at J, with 14 bases between. CDR3 in amino acids: CASSLWTSSSGANVLTF. Here the CDR3 DNA reads TGTGCCAGCAGCCTATGGACATCCAGCTCTGGGGCCAACGTCCTGACTTTC.

The genes are TRBV19 and TRBJ1-5, with 9 bases fitting TRBD1. With 4 bases clipped from V and 0 bases from J, the junction kept 10 bases outside the gene matches. There are 18 residues in the CDR3. CDR1 is LNHDA and CDR2 is SQIVND in the germline V gene (reference sequence). The CDR3 reads CASSTIDRGKLSNQPQHF. DNA of the CDR3: TGTGCCAGTAGTACTATAGACAGGGGGAAGCTTAGCAATCAGCCCCAGCATTTT.

This clone was seen only once. The chain combines TRBV7-3 with TRBJ2-1; D may be TRBD2 (7 bases). Trimming removed 2 bases from V and 4 bases from J, with 12 bases in between. Germline V lookup: CDR1 SGHTA, CDR2 FQGTGA. The CDR3 has 15 amino acids. The CDR3 loop is CASSLSGGTYNEQFF. For the CDR3, the DNA is TGTGCCAGCAGCTTATCGGGGGGCACTTACAATGAGCAGTTCTTC.

This chain links TRBV7-3 with TRBJ1-1, with TRBD1 matching over 8 bases. The J segment lost 3 bases and the V segment lost 6 bases, leaving 3 bases of the junction unmatched. Germline V CDR1 and CDR2: SGHTA, FQGTGA. This CDR3 comprises 13 residues. CDR3 residues: CASRTTGDTEAFF. CDR3 nucleotide sequence: TGTGCCAGCAGAACGACAGGGGACACTGAAGCTTTCTTT.

The rearrangement links TRBV28 to TRBJ2-7; the D is unclear. This CDR3 spans 16 amino acids. In germline, CDR1 is MDHEN, CDR2 SYDVKM. Trimming pared 3 bases from V and 0 bases from J, leaving 15 bases between. The CDR3 is CASSFSQQAVSYEQYV. The CDR3 DNA reads as TGTGCCAGCAGTTTCTCCCAGCAGGCTGTCTCCTACGAGCAGTACGTC.

The rearrangement links TRBV12-5 to TRBJ2-3, with 8 bases lining up with TRBD2. Germline values: CDR1 LGHNT, CDR2 FRNRAP. The CDR3 is made up of 17 amino acids. V was pared by 2 bases and J by 1 base, with 8 bases of the junction left unmatched. The CDR3 DNA is TGTGCTAGTGGTTTGTTAATCACGACTAGCGGCACAGATACGCAGTATTTT. Its translation: CASGLLITTSGTDTQYF.

J is TRBJ2-1 and V is TRBV7-3; TRBD2 agrees at 10 bases. This CDR3 has 15 amino acids. V gave up 2 bases and J gave up 9 bases; unmatched junction bases: 7. The germline V gene has CDR1 SGHTA and CDR2 FQGTGA. The CDR3 DNA reads TGTGCCAGCAGCTTATTTCCTAGCGGGGGTGGTGAGCAGTTCTTC. It is translated as CASSLFPSGGGEQFF.

This chain connects TRBV4-1 to TRBJ2-7; D is unclear. This CDR3 has 15 residues. Trimming removed 4 bases from V and 1 base from J, with 14 bases in between. Germline V lookup: CDR1 MGHRA, CDR2 YSYEKL. CDR3 DNA: TGCGCCAGCAGCCCGGGCGGTCTGGGGTCCTACGAGCAGTACGTC. Its translation: CASSPGGLGSYEQYV.

The chain couples TRBV3-1 (or the pseudogene TRBV3-2) to TRBJ1-2; D unresolved. This CDR3 comprises 13 residues. Trimming cost V 5 bases and J 8 bases, with 15 bases left between them. Germline V gene lookup returns CDR1 LGHDT and CDR2 YNNKEL (reference sequence). The CDR3 sequence: CASSTRAQEGYTF. The CDR3 DNA sequence: TGTGCCAGCAGCACAAGGGCGCAGGAAGGCTACACCTTC.

The chain employs TRBV5-1 and TRBJ2-3; D gene unclear. Trimming stripped 4 bases from V and 2 bases from J, with 11 bases between. CDR3 length: 14 amino acids. CDR1 is SGHRS, CDR2 YFSETQ, per germline. As DNA, the CDR3 is TGCGCCAGCAGCATGAGTAAGGCCACAGATACGCAGTATTTT. It codes for CASSMSKATDTQYF.